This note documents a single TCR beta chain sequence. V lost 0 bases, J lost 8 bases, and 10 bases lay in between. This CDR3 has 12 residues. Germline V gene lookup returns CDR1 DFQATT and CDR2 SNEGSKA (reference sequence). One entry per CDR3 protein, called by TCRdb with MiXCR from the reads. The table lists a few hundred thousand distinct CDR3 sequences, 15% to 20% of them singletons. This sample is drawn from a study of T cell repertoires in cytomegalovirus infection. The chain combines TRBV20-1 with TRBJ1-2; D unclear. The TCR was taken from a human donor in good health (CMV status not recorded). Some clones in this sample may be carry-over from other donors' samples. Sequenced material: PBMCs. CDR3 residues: CSARDNGGGYTF. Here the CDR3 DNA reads TGCAGTGCTAGAGATAACGGCGGGGGCTACACCTTC.